These 10 T cell receptor beta chains originate from one sample sequenced in a study of regulatory T cells in long-lasting Graves disease. This sample's time point: persistent/refractory GD, antithyroid drugs over 5 years with positive TRAb. Extracted RNA from PBMCs served as the source of the TCR library. Building the TCR beta libraries relied on iRepertoire HTBI primers, and CDR3 regions underwent Arm-PCR. TCRdb redid the calling of the multiplex PCR reads with MiXCR, one entry per CDR3 protein. The sample includes 650,000 to 700,000 distinct CDR3 sequences, about 30% seen only once; the top ten take around 40%. The specimen was peripheral blood mononuclear cells (PBMCs), collected when the disease was refractory, from a patient treated with antithyroid drugs. The receptors here all came from a female donor with Graves disease.

The chain combines TRBV20-1 with TRBJ1-4; D unresolved. Trimming left V 4 bases short and J 4 bases short, with 10 bases between. Germline assignment: CDR1 DFQATT and CDR2 SNEGSKA (reference sequence). The CDR3 is 13 residues long. CDR3: CSATPPDNEKLFF. In DNA, the CDR3 is TGCAGTGCTACTCCTCCCGATAATGAAAAACTGTTTTTT.

V and J are TRBV28 and TRBJ1-5, with D uncertain. The CDR3 has 12 amino acids. Trimming stripped 6 bases from V and 5 bases from J, with 8 bases between. CDR1 and CDR2 from the germline V gene are MDHEN and SYDVKM. This chain's CDR3 is CASRSPHQPQHF. The DNA for the CDR3 is TGTGCCAGCAGATCCCCACATCAGCCCCAGCATTTT.

J is TRBJ1-3 and V is TRBV12-3 or TRBV12-4; TRBD1 is a possible D gene (6 bases). This CDR3 is built from 17 residues. The germline V and J ends were trimmed by 1 base and 1 base, with 14 bases remaining between them. The CDR3 DNA reads TGTGCCAGCAGTTTAGGTGCAGGGGTAATGTCTGGAAACACCATATATTTT. It is translated as CASSLGAGVMSGNTIYF.

This chain links TRBV5-1 with TRBJ2-2, with D possibly being TRBD1 (7 bases). The V gene's germline CDR1 is SGHRS and CDR2 YFSETQ. V lost 4 bases and J 2 bases, leaving 15 bases between the germline ends. There are 16 residues in the CDR3. This CDR3 reads CASSAGQHINTGELFF. CDR3 in DNA: TGCGCCAGCAGCGCGGGACAGCACATAAACACCGGGGAGCTGTTTTTT.

Note on this clonotype: With a much larger clone just one base away, this may be a read error. A read error is likely, as this CDR3 ends without the conserved phenylalanine or tryptophan. This chain uses TRBV27 with TRBJ1-1; TRBD1 is a possible D gene (6 bases). The CDR3 runs 14 residues. V shed 6 bases and J shed 1 base, with 12 bases lying between them. Germline CDR1 MNHEY, CDR2 SMNVEV (reference sequence). This CDR3 is CASRATGRNTEAFS. In DNA form, the CDR3 reads TGTGCCAGCAGAGCTACAGGGAGGAACACTGAAGCTTTCTCT.

This clonotype was seen only a few times. CDR3 protein: CASSSQYQPQHF. CDR3 sequence (DNA): TGTGCCAGCAGTTCTCAATACCAGCCCCAGCATTTT. V is TRBV6-5 and J is TRBJ1-5; D ambiguous. This CDR3 has 12 amino acids. Trimming left V 4 bases short and J 7 bases short, with 8 bases between. Germline V CDR1 and CDR2: MNHEY, SVGAGI.

The rearrangement uses TRBV20-1 and TRBJ2-7; D may be TRBD2 (6 bases). V shed 6 bases and J shed 5 bases, with 14 bases lying between them. The germline V gene encodes CDR1 DFQATT and CDR2 SNEGSKA (reference sequence). This CDR3 contains 12 residues. CDR3 amino acids: CSAPSRGDEQYF. The CDR3 DNA sequence: TGCAGTGCCCCATCTCGCGGGGACGAGCAGTACTTC.

This clonotype has a handful of counts. The chain combines TRBV19 with TRBJ2-5; D may be TRBD1 (5 bases). Deletions cut 7 bases from V and 5 bases from J, with 20 bases between. The CDR3 sequence is 15 residues long. CDR1 LNHDA and CDR2 SQIVND come from the germline V gene (reference sequence). As DNA, the CDR3 is TGTGCCAGTACCGACCGTTTCAGGGTCTCGGAGACCCAGTACTTC. This encodes CASTDRFRVSETQYF.

This chain connects TRBV5-6 to TRBJ1-1; D gene unclear. Germline lookup yields CDR1 SGHDT and CDR2 YYEEEE. The germline V and J ends were trimmed by 6 bases and 5 bases, with 20 bases remaining between them. The CDR3 loop spans 15 amino acids. The CDR3 sequence is CASTKNPASWTEAFF. DNA of the CDR3: TGTGCCAGCACCAAAAACCCTGCGAGTTGGACTGAAGCTTTCTTT.

In its sample, this clonotype was seen a few times. V is TRBV19 and J is TRBJ2-5; D call uncertain. V lost 3 bases and J lost 3, with 8 bases in between. Germline values: CDR1 LNHDA, CDR2 SQIVND (reference sequence). CDR3 length equals 13 residues. CDR3 sequence: CASSMDGEETQYF. CDR3 bases: TGTGCCAGTAGTATGGACGGTGAAGAGACCCAGTACTTC.